This T cell receptor beta chain was sequenced during a study of blood T cell repertoires in COVID-19. About the research overall: The study drew acute and convalescent COVID-19 samples from the United States, Italy and Spain. In each case, the material was cDNA or gDNA derived from T cells, B-cell-depleted T cells, or PBMCs.

In assigning cohorts, the study relied on participant-reported clinical history. The CDR3 covers 13 residues. CDR1 and CDR2 from the germline V gene are SGHRS and YFSETQ. The ends were cut back, 0 bases at V and 6 bases at J, with 10 bases in the middle. As handled by the study authors: The authors estimated nucleated cell counts from reference gene primer amplification. Repertoires were generated with immunoSEQ multiplex PCR, while TCRdb's copy carries only in-frame clones and drops some. The D gene and trimming were derived from the DNA, and the V and J assignments and clone size from that table. The sample includes about 280,000 clones, nearly 90% of them seen just once.

Sequencing was done on a sample of PBMCs or T cells enriched from blood (not recorded which). The chain employs TRBV5-1 and TRBJ2-7; D possibly corresponds to TRBD1 (6 bases). This sequence was found in a woman under 30 with acute COVID-19. CDR3 nucleotides: TGCGCCAGCAGCTTGGTTGGGGGCGTCGAGCAGTACTTC. Its protein product is CASSLVGGVEQYF.